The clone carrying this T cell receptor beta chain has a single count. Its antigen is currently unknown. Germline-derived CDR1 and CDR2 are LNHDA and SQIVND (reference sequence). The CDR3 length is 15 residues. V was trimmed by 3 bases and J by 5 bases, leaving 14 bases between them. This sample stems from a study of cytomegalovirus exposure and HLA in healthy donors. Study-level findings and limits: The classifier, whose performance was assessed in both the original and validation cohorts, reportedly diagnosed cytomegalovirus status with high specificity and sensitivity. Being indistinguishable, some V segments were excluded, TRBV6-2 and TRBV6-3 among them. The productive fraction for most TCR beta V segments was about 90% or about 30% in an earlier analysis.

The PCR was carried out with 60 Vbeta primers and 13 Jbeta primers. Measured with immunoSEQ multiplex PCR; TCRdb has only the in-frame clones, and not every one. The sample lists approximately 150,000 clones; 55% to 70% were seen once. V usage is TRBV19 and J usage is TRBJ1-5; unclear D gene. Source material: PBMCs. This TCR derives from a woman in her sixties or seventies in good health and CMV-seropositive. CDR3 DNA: TGTGCCAGTAGTATGATGGGCAATGTAGATCAGCCCCAGCATTTT. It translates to CASSMMGNVDQPQHF.